Detailed here is one TCR beta chain. What it binds is not known. The sample is drawn from a study of CXCR3-negative and CXCR3-positive naive CD8 T cells. The study's findings and limits: Surface CD5 matched across naive subsets, and TRB CDR3 properties served to infer TCR strength. With CXCR3 expression partially decreased after cryopreservation, most assays relied on fresh PBMCs. Each naive subset displayed comparably high diversity, whereas memory CD8+ cells displayed much lower diversity.

Carrying UMI labels, the TRB cDNA libraries were prepared through 5' RACE. TCRdb reprocessed the 5' RACE reads and keeps a single row for each CDR3 protein, giving no DNA. Here the sample table reports tens of thousands of distinct CDR3 sequences. CD45RO-CCR7+CD27+CD95- was the phenotype of naive CD8+ T cells. Per germline, CDR1 LGHNA and CDR2 YSLEER. The CDR3 has 13 amino acids. The sequenced sample consisted of naive CXCR3- CD8+ T cells from blood. Stated subset: CD45RO-CCR7+CD27+CD95- naive CD8+ T cells lacking CXCR3 (TNR3-). The V call is TRBV4-3, the J call TRBJ1-1. The TCR comes from a human donor in good health. Some clones in this sample may be carry-over from other donors' samples. CDR3 region: CASSQGTNTEAFF.